This TCR beta chain was found in a study of glioma-infiltrating T cells. Study findings and constraints: Tissue and blood shared very few CDR3 sequences.

Using RNA template, CDR3s of TCR alpha and beta were amplified with iRepertoire arm-PCR. Tissue mRNA or PBMC total RNA, 100-400 ng, went into one-step reverse transcription and amplification. TCRdb re-called the multiplex PCR reads through MiXCR, storing one row per CDR3 protein. This table holds more than 95,000 distinct CDR3 sequences, roughly 24% found once. This clonotype was seen many times. The antigen is not known. Sequenced input: glioma tissue, nonneoplastic brain tissue, or PBMCs (not recorded which). The clonotype comes from a human donor with low-grade glioma or glioblastoma, undergoing nonglioma brain surgery, or in good health (not recorded which).

The CDR3 DNA sequence: TGTGCCAGCAGTTTACCCCTGCCATACCCGGCCGAGCAGTACTTC. Its translation: CASSLPLPYPAEQYF. V usage is TRBV28 and J usage is TRBJ2-7; D call uncertain. V gave up 2 bases and J gave up 6 bases, with 17 bases separating them. Per germline, CDR1 MDHEN and CDR2 SYDVKM. The CDR3 consists of 15 residues.